The 27 T cell receptor beta chains given below trace back to one sample, sequenced in a study of blood T cell repertoires in COVID-19. Sequenced by immunoSEQ multiplex PCR; TCRdb stores in-frame clones only, minus some. The data show about 98,000 clones, over 75% seen once. Sequences were obtained from peripheral blood. The receptors were gathered from a woman of 80 years or more with acute or convalescent COVID-19.

The chain uses TRBV4-2 and TRBJ2-5, with D maybe TRBD1 (6 bases). Germline V gives CDR1 LGHNA, CDR2 YNFKEQ. CDR3 length: 15 residues. Trimming took off 5 bases at V and 1 base at J, with 14 bases between the two ends. CDR3 nucleotide sequence: TGTGCCAGCAGCACCCAGGGGTACCTCCAAGAGACCCAGTACTTC. It specifies CASSTQGYLQETQYF.

The chain joins TRBV3-1 (or the pseudogene TRBV3-2) to TRBJ2-7; 7 bases are shared with TRBD1. The trim removed 8 bases at V and 4 bases at J, leaving 17 bases unmatched. The germline V gene has CDR1 LGHDT and CDR2 YNNKEL (reference sequence). This CDR3 spans 16 amino acids. The CDR3 coding sequence is TGTGCCAGCCCCCCCCGGAGGACAGGAGACCATTACGAGCAGTACGTC. It encodes CASPPRRTGDHYEQYV.

This chain links TRBV4-3 with TRBJ1-2; TRBD1 matches 10 bases. V trimming: 4 bases; J trimming: 6 bases; junction bases outside the gene matches: 2. The V gene's germline CDR1 is LGHNA and CDR2 YSLEER. The CDR3 spans 13 residues. The CDR3 region has the DNA TGCGCCAGCAGCCCTGGGACAGGGGATGGCTACACCTTC. This translates into CASSPGTGDGYTF.

The chain employs TRBV28 and TRBJ1-4; 8 nucleotides agree with TRBD1. The trim removed 2 bases at V and 7 bases at J, leaving 12 bases unmatched. The germline V gene encodes CDR1 MDHEN and CDR2 SYDVKM. CDR3 length: 17 amino acids. The CDR3 DNA reads TGTGCCAGCAGTTTAGCTACCCTACAGGGGGATGGTGAAAAACTGTTTTTT. Residues: CASSLATLQGDGEKLFF.

The rearrangement joins TRBV24-1 to TRBJ1-4, with 7 bases matching TRBD1. V shed 7 bases, J shed 7 bases, and the junction held 8 bases outside the gene matches. CDR1 is KGHDR, CDR2 SFDVKD, per germline. CDR3 length equals 14 residues. CDR3 in DNA: TGTGCCACCAGCGAAGGGGGCGCTTCTGAAAAACTGTTTTTT. Its translation: CATSEGGASEKLFF.

In its sample, this clone was seen a few times. The identical CDR3 is also encoded by other nucleotide sequences in the sample. This chain joins TRBV9 and TRBJ1-2, with TRBD1 identical over 7 bases. V trimming: 0 bases; J trimming: 5 bases; junction bases outside the gene matches: 4. Germline V lookup: CDR1 SGDLS, CDR2 YYNGEE. CDR3 length equals 14 residues. Here the CDR3 DNA reads TGTGCCAGCAGCGTAGACAAGGGGGCTTATGGCTACACCTTC. Protein: CASSVDKGAYGYTF. Drawing the rest from reference TRBV9 and TRBJ1-2, the complete variable domain is DSGVTQTPKHLITATGQRVTLRCSPRSGDLSVYWYQQSLDQGLQFLIQYYNGEERAKGNILERFSAQQFPDLHSELNLSSLELGDSALYFCASSVDKGAYGYTFGSGTRLTVV.

This sequence joins TRBV11-2 and TRBJ2-1; tentatively, D is TRBD1 (5 bases). V lost 1 base and J 1 base, leaving 11 bases between the germline ends. Germline V gene sequence: CDR1 SGHAT, CDR2 FQNNGV. The CDR3 consists of 16 residues. CDR3 sequence reads: CASSLGSRQSYNEQFF. CDR3 sequence (DNA): TGTGCCAGCAGCTTAGGGTCTCGACAGTCCTACAATGAGCAGTTCTTC.

V and J are TRBV3-1 (or the pseudogene TRBV3-2) and TRBJ2-4, with a weak D call TRBD2 (5 bases). The V gene lost 1 base and the J gene lost 11 bases, with 6 bases spanning the gap. CDR3 length: 11 amino acids. Per germline, CDR1 LGHDT and CDR2 YNNKEL (reference sequence). CDR3 nucleotides: TGTGCCAGCAGCCAAGGTAGCGTTCAGTACTTC. Its protein product is CASSQGSVQYF.

The chain links TRBV14 to TRBJ2-5; 15 bases map to TRBD2. Germline V CDR1 and CDR2: SGHDN, FVKESK. The CDR3 loop spans 20 amino acids. V shed 2 bases, J shed 0 bases, and the junction held 10 bases outside the gene matches. The CDR3, as DNA: TGTGCCAGCAGCCAACCCGGGACTAGCGGGGGGCCCGGGTACCAAGAGACCCAGTACTTC. Amino acids: CASSQPGTSGGPGYQETQYF.

The rearrangement joins TRBV11-2 to TRBJ1-2; D remains ambiguous. The V end was cut by 0 bases, the J end by 8 bases, with 7 bases between. Germline assignment: CDR1 SGHAT and CDR2 FQNNGV. This CDR3 contains 12 residues. The CDR3 DNA is TGTGCCAGCAGCTTAGAGGGCAGCGGCTACACCTTC. Amino acid sequence: CASSLEGSGYTF. Variable domain in full (rest from reference TRBV11-2 and TRBJ1-2): EAGVAQSPRYKIIEKRQSVAFWCNPISGHATLYWYQQILGQGPKLLIQFQNNGVVDDSQLPKDRFSAERLKGVDSTLKIQPAKLEDSAVYLCASSLEGSGYTFGSGTRLTVV.

The chain is built from TRBV20-1 and TRBJ1-2, with TRBD1 matching 7 bases. The length of the CDR3 is 13 residues. The V gene end was trimmed by 3 bases and the J gene end by 4 bases; junction bases not matched to a gene: 5. Germline CDR1 and CDR2: DFQATT and SNEGSKA (reference sequence). The CDR3 sequence is CSASTGDTYGYTF. In nucleotides, the CDR3 is TGCAGTGCTAGTACAGGGGACACCTATGGCTACACCTTC.

The rearrangement uses TRBV7-2 and TRBJ2-2; TRBD2 matches 10 bases. Trimming cost V 3 bases and J 6 bases; bases outside gene matches: 7. The germline V gene has CDR1 SGHTA and CDR2 FQGNSA. The CDR3 consists of 16 residues. In DNA form, the CDR3 reads TGTGCCAGCAGCTTCGCCAGCGGGGGGGCAGCCGGGGAGCTGTTTTTT. This sequence encodes CASSFASGGAAGELFF.

The J gene is TRBJ1-6, the V gene TRBV13, with a possible D match to TRBD1 (5 bases). V lost 3 bases and J 9 bases, leaving 15 bases between the germline ends. The CDR3 consists of 15 residues. Germline V gene sequence: CDR1 PRHDT, CDR2 FYEKMQ (reference sequence). For the CDR3, the DNA is TGTGCCAGCAGCTTCCAACAGGAGCGTGGTTCACCCCTCCACTTT. Encoded protein: CASSFQQERGSPLHF.

J is TRBJ2-5 and V is TRBV24-1; D ambiguous. Germline V gene lookup returns CDR1 KGHDR and CDR2 SFDVKD. This CDR3 has 12 residues. The ends were cut back, 3 bases at V and 2 bases at J, with 3 bases in the middle. Here the CDR3 reads CATSDPQETQYF. The CDR3 bases are TGTGCCACCAGTGATCCACAAGAGACCCAGTACTTC.

CDR3 DNA sequence: TGCAGCGTTGAAGTTAACAGGAACACTGAAGCTTTCTTT. It encodes CSVEVNRNTEAFF. The gene calls are TRBV29-1 and TRBJ1-1; D not certain. This CDR3 is 13 amino acids long. The V gene's germline CDR1 is SQVTM and CDR2 ANQGSEA. The ends were cut back, 1 base at V and 1 base at J, with 7 bases in the middle.

The J gene is TRBJ2-3, the V gene TRBV19; 10 nucleotides align to TRBD2. The CDR3 is 16 residues long. Trimming removed 5 bases from V and 0 bases from J; junction bases left unmatched: 5. CDR1 and CDR2 from the germline V gene are LNHDA and SQIVND (reference sequence). CDR3: CASSAEAGGSTDTQYF. Here the CDR3 DNA reads TGTGCCAGTAGTGCCGAAGCGGGGGGGAGCACAGATACGCAGTATTTT.

The V and J genes are TRBV7-2 and TRBJ1-4; D may be TRBD1 (5 bases). Germline V gene lookup returns CDR1 SGHTA and CDR2 FQGNSA. Trimming pared 1 base from V and 7 bases from J, leaving 19 bases between. The CDR3 has 17 amino acids. The chain's CDR3 is CASSLDRTGGAGEKLFF. The CDR3, as DNA: TGTGCCAGCAGCTTAGACCGTACAGGTGGGGCCGGTGAAAAACTGTTTTTT.

The V call is TRBV7-2, the J call TRBJ2-7, with 13 bases aligning to TRBD2. The CDR3 consists of 16 residues. Germline values: CDR1 SGHTA, CDR2 FQGNSA. The J segment lost 2 bases and the V segment lost 5 bases, leaving 6 bases of the junction unmatched. The chain's CDR3 is CASSATSGGAPYEQYF. CDR3 nucleotide sequence: TGTGCCAGCAGCGCAACTAGCGGGGGGGCGCCCTACGAGCAGTACTTC.

This clone is a singleton in its sample. The chain employs TRBV5-4 and TRBJ2-5; TRBD2 agrees at 11 bases. The CDR3 totals 16 residues. The germline gives CDR1 SGHNT, CDR2 YYREEE (reference sequence). The V gene end was trimmed by 5 bases and the J gene end by 3 bases; junction bases not matched to a gene: 9. The CDR3 loop is CASSPSLAGGKETQYF. The CDR3 DNA sequence: TGTGCCAGCAGTCCCTCCCTAGCGGGGGGCAAAGAGACCCAGTACTTC. Full variable domain (outside the CDR3, taken from reference TRBV5-4 and TRBJ2-5): ETGVTQSPTHLIKTRGQQVTLRCSSQSGHNTVSWYQQALGQGPQFIFQYYREEENGRGNFPPRFSGLQFPNYSSELNVNALELDDSALYLCASSPSLAGGKETQYFGPGTRLLVL.

This chain links TRBV7-2 with TRBJ2-7; TRBD2 matches at 7 bases. The J segment lost 1 base and the V segment lost 5 bases, leaving 5 bases of the junction unmatched. Germline CDR1 reads SGHTA; CDR2 reads FQGNSA. The CDR3 is 14 amino acids. CDR3: CASSRSSGSYEQYV. The DNA of the CDR3 is TGTGCCAGCAGCCGCTCTAGCGGTTCCTACGAGCAGTACGTC.

The genes are TRBV4-1 and TRBJ2-2; D remains ambiguous. CDR3 length: 15 residues. Germline values: CDR1 MGHRA, CDR2 YSYEKL. With 0 bases removed from V and 4 bases from J, the gap between germline ends came to 9 bases. The CDR3 spells CASSQDSAVTGELFF. For the CDR3, the DNA is TGCGCCAGCAGCCAAGATTCGGCGGTCACCGGGGAGCTGTTTTTT.

This clone was detected only once. The genes are TRBV3-1 (or the pseudogene TRBV3-2) and TRBJ1-1, with D uncertain. V lost 7 bases, J lost 6 bases, and 12 bases lay in between. The CDR3 length is 12 residues. Per germline, CDR1 LGHDT and CDR2 YNNKEL (reference sequence). In DNA, the CDR3 is TGTGCCAGCACCCGGGGAGGGCCTGAAGCTTTCTTT. Its protein product is CASTRGGPEAFF.

The genes are TRBV2 and TRBJ1-1, with D tentatively TRBD1 (6 bases). The germline V gene has CDR1 SNHLY and CDR2 FYNNEI. V shed 7 bases and J shed 2 bases, with 14 bases lying between them. The CDR3 extends over 14 amino acids. The CDR3 DNA reads TGTGCCAGCAAGCGGGGGGCGGGTAACACTGAAGCTTTCTTT. Translation gives CASKRGAGNTEAFF.

This clone appeared a few times. This rearrangement joins TRBV30 to TRBJ1-5; D may be TRBD1 (6 bases). CDR3 length: 15 amino acids. From germline, CDR1 is GTSNPN and CDR2 SVGIG (reference sequence). Trimming removed 3 bases from V and 6 bases from J, with 18 bases in between. DNA of the CDR3: TGTGCCTGGAGAATGGCGGGGGGCGGAGGTCAGCCCCAGCATTTT. It is translated as CAWRMAGGGGQPQHF.

This chain joins TRBV7-9 and TRBJ1-6; possible D gene TRBD1, 5 bases. Germline CDR1 is SEHNR and CDR2 is FQNEAQ (reference sequence). The V and J ends lost 5 bases and 9 bases respectively, with 11 bases between them. The CDR3 sequence is 13 residues long. CDR3 sequence (DNA): TGTGCCAGCAGCGAAAATACAGGTTCACCCCTCCACTTT. It translates to CASSENTGSPLHF.

This chain connects TRBV9 to TRBJ1-3; maybe TRBD1 (5 bases). The V gene lost 0 bases and the J gene lost 2 bases, with 6 bases spanning the gap. The CDR3 spans 14 residues. Germline V CDR1 and CDR2: SGDLS, YYNGEE. The CDR3 loop reads CASSVAGTGNTIYF. The CDR3 DNA reads TGTGCCAGCAGCGTAGCAGGGACTGGAAACACCATATATTTT.

The rearrangement links TRBV13 to TRBJ1-1, with D possibly matching TRBD1 (5 bases). The CDR3 has 14 amino acids. Germline loops: CDR1 PRHDT, CDR2 FYEKMQ (reference sequence). V lost 5 bases and J 1 base, leaving 11 bases between the germline ends. CDR3 protein: CASSPGVSNTEAFF. CDR3 DNA: TGTGCCAGCAGCCCGGGGGTATCGAACACTGAAGCTTTCTTT. Full variable domain (outside the CDR3, taken from reference TRBV13 and TRBJ1-1): AAGVIQSPRHLIKEKRETATLKCYPIPRHDTVYWYQQGPGQDPQFLISFYEKMQSDKGSIPDRFSAQQFSDYHSELNMSSLELGDSALYFCASSPGVSNTEAFFGQGTRLTVV.